The 21 T cell receptor beta chains in this list originate from one sample, sequenced in a study of shared clonotypes between healthy human individuals. Only in-frame clones appear in the TCRdb table, and some are missing; sequencing was by immunoSEQ multiplex PCR. Altogether about 1 million clones are present, under 80% being singletons, with the ten largest covering around 1.5%. The specimen was memory CD4+ T cells sorted from blood. Subset reported: CD45RA-negative fraction. The receptors derive from a man aged 18 to 29 in good health.

As to this clone: Other DNA sequences in the sample encode the same CDR3. The gene calls are TRBV19 and TRBJ2-2; 8 positions match TRBD2. V dropped 3 bases and J dropped 5; count of bases not matched to a gene: 2. This CDR3 has 14 amino acids. Germline assignment: CDR1 LNHDA and CDR2 SQIVND (reference sequence). CDR3: CASSIGRGTGELFF. The CDR3 DNA sequence: TGTGCCAGTAGTATCGGGAGGGGGACCGGGGAGCTGTTTTTT.

The CDR3, as DNA: TGTGCCAGCAGCCGATTAGCGGGAGCCGGCTACAATGAGCAGTTCTTC. Its translation is CASSRLAGAGYNEQFF. The rearrangement uses TRBV11-2 and TRBJ2-1, with 9 bases matching TRBD2. Looked up from germline, CDR1 is SGHAT and CDR2 is FQNNGV. J lost 3 bases, V lost 5 bases, and 8 bases had no gene match. CDR3 length: 16 amino acids. Variable domain in full (rest from reference TRBV11-2 and TRBJ2-1): EAGVAQSPRYKIIEKRQSVAFWCNPISGHATLYWYQQILGQGPKLLIQFQNNGVVDDSQLPKDRFSAERLKGVDSTLKIQPAKLEDSAVYLCASSRLAGAGYNEQFFGPGTRLTVL.

The chain carries TRBV11-2 and TRBJ2-6; no clear D. The ends were cut back, 11 bases at V and 0 bases at J, with 14 bases in the middle. There are 15 residues in the CDR3. CDR1 is SGHAT and CDR2 is FQNNGV in the germline V gene. CDR3 loop: CALRWGLSGANVLTF. The CDR3 DNA sequence: TGTGCCCTAAGATGGGGTCTCTCTGGGGCCAACGTCCTGACTTTC.

The gene calls are TRBV5-1 and TRBJ1-1; 7 positions match TRBD1. Germline CDR1 reads SGHRS; CDR2 reads YFSETQ. Unmatched junction bases numbered 9, after V lost 3 bases and J lost 1 base. The CDR3 runs to 16 residues. The CDR3 loop is CASSYTGQAWNTEAFF. The CDR3 DNA sequence: TGCGCCAGCAGCTACACCGGACAGGCTTGGAACACTGAAGCTTTCTTT.

V gene TRBV7-9 combines with J gene TRBJ2-7; 11 positions match TRBD2. Germline CDR1 and CDR2: SEHNR and FQNEAQ (reference sequence). This CDR3 is built from 17 residues. Trimming removed 4 bases from V and 9 bases from J; junction bases left unmatched: 17. The CDR3 bases are TGTGCCAGCAGCTCCGGAGCCATCATCACTAGCGGGAGTGTGCAGTACTTC. Protein: CASSSGAIITSGSVQYF.

Notes on this clone: This sample also contains other DNA sequences that code for the same CDR3. The rearrangement uses TRBV6-5 and TRBJ1-5, with D maybe TRBD1 (6 bases). This CDR3 comprises 14 residues. The germline V gene has CDR1 MNHEY and CDR2 SVGAGI. The V end was cut by 5 bases, the J end by 3 bases, with 11 bases between. DNA for the CDR3: TGTGCCAGCAGTACTGGACAGCTCAATCAGCCCCAGCATTTT. Encoded protein: CASSTGQLNQPQHF.

This clone was recorded a few times. This chain connects TRBV6-7 to TRBJ2-7; no firm D call. TRBV6-7 qualifies as an ORF whose function is uncertain. The length of the CDR3 is 11 residues. V lost 7 bases and J lost 4, with 8 bases in between. Here the CDR3 DNA reads TGTGCCAGCAAAACAGATTACGAGCAGTACTTC. Translating it yields CASKTDYEQYF.

The gene calls are TRBV4-1 and TRBJ2-7, with 10 nucleotides matching TRBD1. Germline V gene sequence: CDR1 MGHRA, CDR2 YSYEKL. The CDR3 has 14 residues. V dropped 4 bases and J dropped 5; count of bases not matched to a gene: 5. CDR3 nucleotide sequence: TGCGCCAGCAGCCTAGGACAGGGGGTTGACGAGCAGTACTTC. Its protein is CASSLGQGVDEQYF.

The chain couples TRBV30 to TRBJ2-3; 7 bases agree with TRBD1. Germline CDR1 reads GTSNPN; CDR2 reads SVGIG (reference sequence). The J segment lost 4 bases and the V segment lost 2 bases, leaving 6 bases of the junction unmatched. This CDR3 is 14 amino acids long. In DNA form, the CDR3 reads TGTGCCTGGAGTCTAGGGGGCACCTCAGATACGCAGTATTTT. This codes for CAWSLGGTSDTQYF.

The chain joins TRBV5-6 to TRBJ1-1; D is possibly TRBD1 (5 bases). V lost 4 bases and J 1 base, leaving 20 bases between the germline ends. The CDR3 covers 17 residues. CDR1 is SGHDT and CDR2 is YYEEEE in the germline V gene. CDR3 nucleotides: TGTGCCAGCAGCCCAGGGACCGCGGGCGTTAGGAACACTGAAGCTTTCTTT. Protein: CASSPGTAGVRNTEAFF.

The chain employs TRBV2 and TRBJ2-1, with TRBD1 as a possible D gene (6 bases). CDR3 length equals 15 residues. Trimming removed 2 bases at V and 6 bases at J, with 14 bases between. Germline V gene lookup returns CDR1 SNHLY and CDR2 FYNNEI. This CDR3 is CASSEPAGEGNEQFF. CDR3 in DNA: TGTGCCAGCAGTGAACCGGCAGGGGAAGGCAATGAGCAGTTCTTC.

This chain joins TRBV18 and TRBJ2-1, with a possible D match to TRBD2 (7 bases). The CDR3 is made up of 16 amino acids. The germline V and J ends were trimmed by 3 bases and 0 bases, with 12 bases remaining between them. Germline V gene sequence: CDR1 KGHSH, CDR2 LQKENI. CDR3 region: CASSPDRGASYNEQFF. CDR3 nucleotide sequence: TGTGCCAGCTCACCCGACCGGGGGGCCTCCTACAATGAGCAGTTCTTC.

The V gene is TRBV4-2, the J gene TRBJ2-5, with D unclear. Germline V gene sequence: CDR1 LGHNA, CDR2 YNFKEQ. This CDR3 spans 13 amino acids. V lost 5 bases and J 3 bases, leaving 10 bases between the germline ends. The CDR3 region has the DNA TGTGCCAGCAGCTCCTTTGCCGAAGAGACCCAGTACTTC. It encodes CASSSFAEETQYF.

This clone has just one count. This chain uses TRBV7-2 with TRBJ1-4, with D possibly being TRBD1 (6 bases). The ends were cut back, 3 bases at V and 3 bases at J, with 8 bases in the middle. From germline, CDR1 is SGHTA and CDR2 FQGNSA. The CDR3 runs to 14 residues. CDR3 region: CASSFRGANEKLFF. CDR3 sequence (DNA): TGTGCCAGCAGCTTTAGGGGGGCTAATGAAAAACTGTTTTTT. Together with reference TRBV7-2 and TRBJ1-4, the CDR3 gives the full variable domain: GAGVSQSPSNKVTEKGKDVELRCDPISGHTALYWYRQSLGQGLEFLIYFQGNSAPDKSGLPSDRFSAERTGGSVSTLTIQRTQQEDSAVYLCASSFRGANEKLFFGSGTQLSVL.

This CDR3 is CASSLPGLETQYF. CDR3 in DNA: TGTGCCAGCAGCTTGCCAGGGCTGGAGACCCAGTACTTC. The chain combines TRBV5-4 with TRBJ2-5; D may be TRBD1 (5 bases). CDR1 is SGHNT, CDR2 YYREEE, per germline (reference sequence). The CDR3 contains 13 residues. The ends were cut back, 1 base at V and 5 bases at J, with 9 bases in the middle.

The J gene is TRBJ1-2, the V gene TRBV10-2; D may be TRBD1 (6 bases). CDR1 is WSHSY, CDR2 SAAADI, per germline. The V and J ends lost 6 bases and 8 bases respectively, with 22 bases between them. CDR3 size: 15 residues. The CDR3 sequence: CASSPARTGAGGYTF. The CDR3 bases are TGCGCCAGCAGCCCAGCCAGGACGGGGGCTGGAGGCTACACCTTC.

This chain links TRBV29-1 with TRBJ2-7; 13 nucleotides match TRBD2. Germline lookup yields CDR1 SQVTM and CDR2 ANQGSEA. V lost 4 bases, J lost 3 bases, and 3 bases stayed unmatched. The CDR3 contains 14 residues. CDR3 region: CSVAGLAGLYEQYF. As DNA, the CDR3 is TGCAGCGTTGCGGGACTAGCGGGGCTCTACGAGCAGTACTTC.

This clone showed up just a few times. The V gene is TRBV29-1, the J gene TRBJ1-4; possibly TRBD1 for D (5 bases). This CDR3 has 13 amino acids. Deletions cut 6 bases from V and 7 bases from J, with 15 bases between. CDR1 and CDR2 from the germline V gene are SQVTM and ANQGSEA. DNA for the CDR3: TGCAGCGTACCCAGGGTGGGGAGTGAAAAACTGTTTTTT. Protein: CSVPRVGSEKLFF. The complete variable domain, with remaining parts taken from reference TRBV29-1 and TRBJ1-4, reads SAVISQKPSRDICQRGTSLTIQCQVDSQVTMMFWYRQQPGQSLTLIATANQGSEATYESGFVIDKFPISRPNLTFSTLTVSNMSPEDSSIYLCSVPRVGSEKLFFGSGTQLSVL.

Only one count was recorded for this clone. The chain is built from TRBV5-1 and TRBJ2-5; possible D gene TRBD2, 6 bases. There are 14 residues in the CDR3. V gave up 6 bases and J gave up 4 bases, with 16 bases separating them. Germline V gene lookup returns CDR1 SGHRS and CDR2 YFSETQ. As DNA, the CDR3 is TGCGCCAGCACACTAGACCCCGGGGGAGAGACCCAGTACTTC. Encoded protein: CASTLDPGGETQYF.

The chain couples TRBV6-6 to TRBJ2-3; the D gene is possibly TRBD2 (6 bases). Trimming stripped 6 bases from V and 2 bases from J, with 15 bases between. CDR1 and CDR2 (germline): MNHNY, SVGAGI (reference sequence). The CDR3 sequence is 15 residues long. The CDR3 nucleotides read TGTGCCAGCAGGCGGGGCGGGGTCCCCACAGATACGCAGTATTTT. Its protein product is CASRRGGVPTDTQYF.

This chain links TRBV15 with TRBJ1-5; D is uncertain. Trimming shortened V by 3 bases and J by 4 bases, and 7 bases separated the two germline ends. In germline, CDR1 is LNHNV, CDR2 YYDKDF (reference sequence). CDR3 length equals 13 residues. CDR3 sequence reads: CATSSGRNQPQHF. Here the CDR3 DNA reads TGTGCCACCAGCAGTGGACGAAATCAGCCCCAGCATTTT.